The 20 T cell receptor beta chains below come from one sample, sequenced in a study of TIL therapy for anti-PD-1-resistant metastatic lung cancer. The libraries were made with immunoSEQ v3. The assay was immunoSEQ multiplex PCR, and TCRdb's table has in-frame clones only and misses some. The sample lists 95,000 or so clones, around three fifths occurring once. The sample's time point: pre-treatment sample, taken before nivolumab and TIL therapy. Most excised metastases sampled were pleural nodules or supraclavicular lymph nodes. This sample comprised tumor tissue, obtained at baseline. The receptors derive from a person between 25 and 80 years old with non-small cell lung cancer.

This clone appeared once. The V call is TRBV24-1, the J call TRBJ2-3; 10 bases are shared with TRBD2. Germline V gives CDR1 KGHDR, CDR2 SFDVKD. J lost 1 base, V lost 3 bases, and 12 bases had no gene match. The CDR3 has 19 amino acids. The DNA of the CDR3 is TGTGCCACCAGTGATGCTGCCCCCCGTAGCGGGGGGCGCACAGATACGCAGTATTTT. This sequence encodes CATSDAAPRSGGRTDTQYF.

V usage is TRBV5-6 and J usage is TRBJ2-5; unclear D gene. The CDR3 runs 13 residues. Germline V CDR1 and CDR2: SGHDT, YYEEEE. V gave up 4 bases and J gave up 1 base, with 8 bases separating them. The CDR3 is CASSPMAQETQYF. In DNA, the CDR3 is TGTGCCAGCAGCCCGATGGCCCAAGAGACCCAGTACTTC.

This clone turned up a few times. The V gene is TRBV15, the J gene TRBJ2-7, with 9 nucleotides matching TRBD2. The CDR3 loop spans 14 amino acids. J lost 5 bases, V lost 5 bases, and 7 bases had no gene match. Germline assignment: CDR1 LNHNV and CDR2 YYDKDF (reference sequence). CDR3 sequence: CATSPEREDNEQYF. The CDR3 bases are TGTGCCACCAGCCCTGAGCGGGAGGACAACGAGCAGTACTTC. The full variable domain, completed using reference TRBV15 and TRBJ2-7, is DAMVIQNPRYQVTQFGKPVTLSCSQTLNHNVMYWYQQKSSQAPKLLFHYYDKDFNNEADTPDNFQSRRPNTSFCFLDIRSPGLGDTAMYLCATSPEREDNEQYFGPGTRLTVT.

As DNA, the CDR3 is TGTGCCTGGAGCCCCGGACGAGCAATCCAAGAGACCCAGTACTTC. As protein: CAWSPGRAIQETQYF. The chain joins TRBV30 to TRBJ2-5; D call uncertain. This CDR3 contains 15 residues. Germline CDR1 is GTSNPN and CDR2 is SVGIG (reference sequence). Between the trimmed V and J ends, which lost 3 bases and 1 base, there was a span of 15 bases.

CDR3 in amino acids: CASSPTSGSEQETQYF. CDR3 sequence (DNA): TGTGCCAGCTCGCCTACTAGCGGGAGTGAGCAAGAGACCCAGTACTTC. J is TRBJ2-5 and V is TRBV18, with TRBD2 matching 11 bases. CDR1 is KGHSH, CDR2 LQKENI, per germline. The trim removed 6 bases at V and 2 bases at J, leaving 8 bases unmatched. The CDR3 covers 16 residues. The variable domain in full, completed from reference TRBV18 and TRBJ2-5, reads NAGVMQNPRHLVRRRGQEARLRCSPMKGHSHVYWYRQLPEEGLKFMVYLQKENIIDESGMPKERFSAEFPKEGPSILRIQQVVRGDSAAYFCASSPTSGSEQETQYFGPGTRLLVL.

With respect to this clone: The sample contains more than one DNA sequence encoding this CDR3. The chain is built from TRBV30 and TRBJ2-2; 7 bases are shared with TRBD2. CDR3 size: 15 residues. Germline V lookup: CDR1 GTSNPN, CDR2 SVGIG (reference sequence). V shed 3 bases and J 6 bases; nucleotides not matched to a gene: 10. This CDR3 is CAWRVGGSVAGELFF. CDR3 bases: TGTGCCTGGAGGGTGGGGGGGAGCGTGGCCGGGGAGCTGTTTTTT.

The chain carries TRBV20-1 and TRBJ1-1; D possibly corresponds to TRBD1 (6 bases). CDR1 DFQATT and CDR2 SNEGSKA come from the germline V gene (reference sequence). Trimming took off 3 bases at V and 5 bases at J, with 13 bases between the two ends. There are 13 residues in the CDR3. This CDR3 is CSASRGPGTEAFF. CDR3 DNA: TGCAGTGCTAGTCGGGGGCCAGGGACTGAAGCTTTCTTT.

The chain links TRBV30 to TRBJ1-5; a possible D gene is TRBD1 (5 bases). This CDR3 is built from 13 residues. Germline V gene lookup returns CDR1 GTSNPN and CDR2 SVGIG (reference sequence). With 2 bases removed from V and 4 bases from J, the gap between germline ends came to 9 bases. CDR3 region: CAWSLRGNQPQHF. DNA of the CDR3: TGTGCCTGGAGTCTGAGGGGAAATCAGCCCCAGCATTTT.

This rearrangement joins TRBV7-3 to TRBJ1-4, with unresolved D. There are 13 residues in the CDR3. Germline V gene sequence: CDR1 SGHTA, CDR2 FQGTGA. Trimming removed 4 bases from V and 3 bases from J, with 6 bases in between. In DNA, the CDR3 is TGTGCCAGCAGCTCTGGCCCTAATGAAAAACTGTTTTTT. Translation gives CASSSGPNEKLFF.

This clone was detected only once. The chain couples TRBV5-4 to TRBJ2-5, with 8 bases identical to TRBD2. Germline V gives CDR1 SGHNT, CDR2 YYREEE (reference sequence). V dropped 4 bases and J dropped 4; count of bases not matched to a gene: 9. This CDR3 is 15 amino acids long. This chain's CDR3 is CASSTNSGGRETQYF. The CDR3 region has the DNA TGTGCCAGCAGCACGAACTCGGGGGGGCGAGAGACCCAGTACTTC.

This chain links TRBV28 with TRBJ1-4; 8 positions match TRBD1. Germline-derived CDR1 and CDR2 are MDHEN and SYDVKM. The CDR3 is 14 residues long. V lost 5 bases to trimming and J lost 3 bases; unmatched junction nucleotides: 2. The CDR3 here is CASSQQGANEKLFF. The CDR3 DNA sequence: TGTGCCAGCAGTCAACAGGGGGCTAATGAAAAACTGTTTTTT.

This clone was seen once. The V call is TRBV7-2, the J call TRBJ1-1, with D perhaps TRBD1 (5 bases). Germline CDR1 reads SGHTA; CDR2 reads FQGNSA. The CDR3 loop spans 14 amino acids. Trimming removed 0 bases at V and 3 bases at J, with 8 bases between. CDR3 sequence reads: CASSLAQDHTEAFF. The CDR3, as DNA: TGTGCCAGCAGCTTAGCACAGGATCACACTGAAGCTTTCTTT.

This clone was seen a few times. The J gene is TRBJ2-7, the V gene TRBV7-9, with 9 bases that match TRBD1. V was pared by 5 bases and J by 5 bases, with 10 bases of the junction left unmatched. The germline V gene has CDR1 SEHNR and CDR2 FQNEAQ (reference sequence). CDR3 length equals 15 residues. In DNA form, the CDR3 reads TGTGCCAGCAGCCGCCCGGGACAGGGTAGAAACGAGCAGTACTTC. It specifies CASSRPGQGRNEQYF. The variable domain in full, with the rest retrieved from reference TRBV7-9 and TRBJ2-7, is DTGVSQNPRHKITKRGQNVTFRCDPISEHNRLYWYRQTLGQGPEFLTYFQNEAQLEKSRLLSDRFSAERPKGSFSTLEIQRTEQGDSAMYLCASSRPGQGRNEQYFGPGTRLTVT.

This chain links TRBV18 with TRBJ1-4, with D unresolved. CDR3 size: 14 residues. Germline V CDR1 and CDR2: KGHSH, LQKENI. The V gene lost 0 bases and the J gene lost 4 bases, with 6 bases spanning the gap. In nucleotides, the CDR3 is TGTGCCAGCTCACCACCGCGGCTTAATGAAAAACTGTTTTTT. This codes for CASSPPRLNEKLFF.

In its sample, this clone was seen a few times. The rearrangement uses TRBV7-9 and TRBJ1-5; D is undetermined. The CDR3 totals 13 residues. V was cut by 2 bases and J by 9 bases, with 11 bases left in between. The germline gives CDR1 SEHNR, CDR2 FQNEAQ (reference sequence). The CDR3 sequence is CASSLSLAGPQHF. In nucleotides, the CDR3 is TGTGCCAGCAGCTTATCTTTAGCCGGGCCCCAGCATTTT.

This rearrangement joins TRBV19 to TRBJ2-2; D is ambiguous. The CDR3 length is 13 residues. Germline values: CDR1 LNHDA, CDR2 SQIVND (reference sequence). The ends were cut back, 5 bases at V and 2 bases at J, with 6 bases in the middle. The CDR3 DNA is TGTGCCAGTAGTTTTAGAAACACCGGGGAGCTGTTTTTT. It translates to CASSFRNTGELFF.

The chain couples TRBV5-1 to TRBJ2-1; D is perhaps TRBD1 (6 bases). The CDR3 is 13 residues long. Per the germline V gene, CDR1 is SGHRS and CDR2 is YFSETQ. V lost 3 bases to trimming and J lost 10 bases, with 14 bases between them. The CDR3 loop reads CASSYYRVQEQFF. Written as DNA, the CDR3 is TGCGCCAGCAGCTACTACAGGGTTCAGGAGCAGTTCTTC.

This clone was recorded a few times. V usage is TRBV5-1 and J usage is TRBJ2-5; D is undetermined. V was trimmed by 0 bases and J by 0 bases, leaving 15 bases between them. The CDR3 totals 17 residues. The germline gives CDR1 SGHRS, CDR2 YFSETQ. Here the CDR3 reads CASSLVLGTTNQETQYF. Here the CDR3 DNA reads TGCGCCAGCAGCTTGGTTTTAGGAACCACAAACCAAGAGACCCAGTACTTC.

This chain uses TRBV15 with TRBJ1-1; D ambiguous. The V gene's germline CDR1 is LNHNV and CDR2 YYDKDF (reference sequence). This CDR3 has 13 amino acids. The germline V and J ends were trimmed by 4 bases and 1 base, with 7 bases remaining between them. CDR3 protein: CATSNMGNTEAFF. For the CDR3, the DNA is TGTGCCACCAGCAACATGGGGAACACTGAAGCTTTCTTT.

The rearrangement uses TRBV4-3 and TRBJ2-2; D might be TRBD1 (6 bases). The CDR3 sequence is 15 residues long. Germline values: CDR1 LGHNA, CDR2 YSLEER. Trimming removed 0 bases from V and 5 bases from J, with 10 bases in between. The CDR3 DNA reads as TGCGCCAGCAGCCAAGACAGGGGTTGGACCGGGGAGCTGTTTTTT. The encoded protein is CASSQDRGWTGELFF.